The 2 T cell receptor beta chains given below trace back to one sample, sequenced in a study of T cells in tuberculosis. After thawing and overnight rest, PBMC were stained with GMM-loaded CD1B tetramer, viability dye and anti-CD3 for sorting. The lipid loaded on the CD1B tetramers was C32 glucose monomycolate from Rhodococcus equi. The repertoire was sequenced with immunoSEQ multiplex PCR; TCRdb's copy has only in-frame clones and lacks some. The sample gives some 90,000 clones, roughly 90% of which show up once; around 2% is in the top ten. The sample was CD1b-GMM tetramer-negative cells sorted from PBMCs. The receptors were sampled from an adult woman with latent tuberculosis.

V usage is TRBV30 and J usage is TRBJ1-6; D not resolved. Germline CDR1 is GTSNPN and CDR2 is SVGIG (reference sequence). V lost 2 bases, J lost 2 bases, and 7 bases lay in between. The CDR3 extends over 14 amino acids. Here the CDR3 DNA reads TGTGCCTGGAGTCCGGAGACCTATAATTCACCCCTCCACTTT. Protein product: CAWSPETYNSPLHF. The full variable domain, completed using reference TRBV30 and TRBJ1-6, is SQTIHQWPATLVQPVGSPLSLECTVEGTSNPNLYWYRQAAGRGLQLLFYSVGIGQISSEVPQNLSASRPQDRQFILSSKKLLLSDSGFYLCAWSPETYNSPLHFGNGTRLTVT.

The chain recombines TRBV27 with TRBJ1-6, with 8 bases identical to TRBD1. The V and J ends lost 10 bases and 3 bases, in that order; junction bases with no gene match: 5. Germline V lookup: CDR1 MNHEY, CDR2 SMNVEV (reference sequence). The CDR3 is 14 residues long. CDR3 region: CATQGAVYNSPLHF. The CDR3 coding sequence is TGTGCCACCCAGGGGGCGGTCTATAATTCACCCCTCCACTTT.